This T cell receptor (beta chain) derives from a study of OX40 agonist ivuxolimab in advanced cancers. Whole-study context: In this trial design, patients received ivuxolimab intravenously at 0.01 to 10 mg/kg every 2 weeks. Broader study findings: Clonal expansion was seen in CD4+ and CD8+ blood T cells by week 6 at 0.1 to 3.0 mg/kg.

Patients were ineligible given autoimmune disease history or systemic immunosuppression. Here immunoSEQ multiplex PCR was the method, and the copy in TCRdb shows in-frame clones only, minus some. The profile shows 70,000 or so clones, roughly 90% of them singletons. This clone has just one count. Its cognate antigen is unknown. The germline CDR1 and CDR2 sequences are PRHDT and FYEKMQ (reference sequence). Trimming removed 0 bases at V and 4 bases at J, with 13 bases between. The CDR3 totals 15 residues. Sample: CD4+ or CD8+ T cells sorted from blood, taken in a trial of the OX40 agonist ivuxolimab. The sequence was collected from an adult with an advanced solid tumor such as melanoma, head and neck, liver or kidney cancer. J is TRBJ2-7 and V is TRBV13; TRBD2 might be the D (6 bases). The CDR3 DNA sequence: TGTGCCAGCAGCTTAGGTTCCGGGAGCGTTTACGAGCAGTACTTC. It specifies CASSLGSGSVYEQYF.